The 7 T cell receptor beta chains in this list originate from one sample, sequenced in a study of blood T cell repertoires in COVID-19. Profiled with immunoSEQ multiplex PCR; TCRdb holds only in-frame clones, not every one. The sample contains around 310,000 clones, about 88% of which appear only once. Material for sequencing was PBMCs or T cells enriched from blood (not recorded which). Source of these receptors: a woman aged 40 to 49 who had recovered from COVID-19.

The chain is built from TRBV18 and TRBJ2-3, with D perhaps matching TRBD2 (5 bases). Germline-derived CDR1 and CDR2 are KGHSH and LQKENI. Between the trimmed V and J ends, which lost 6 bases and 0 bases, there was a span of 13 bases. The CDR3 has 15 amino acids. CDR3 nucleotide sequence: TGTGCCAGCTCCCTGAACGGGATTAGCACAGATACGCAGTATTTT. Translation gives CASSLNGISTDTQYF.

CDR3 bases: TGTGCCAGCTCACCAGACAGGGGGATAGGGGATCAGCCCCAGCATTTT. This translates into CASSPDRGIGDQPQHF. The chain links TRBV18 to TRBJ1-5; 9 nucleotides line up with TRBD1. The CDR3 is 16 residues long. Germline values: CDR1 KGHSH, CDR2 LQKENI. Losses at the gene ends were 2 bases for V and 5 bases for J; bases not matched to a gene: 7.

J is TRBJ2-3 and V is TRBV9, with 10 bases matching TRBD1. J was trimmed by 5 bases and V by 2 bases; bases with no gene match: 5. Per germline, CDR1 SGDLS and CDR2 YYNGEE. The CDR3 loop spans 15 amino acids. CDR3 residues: CASSVTGGVGDTQYF. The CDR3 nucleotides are TGTGCCAGCAGCGTGACAGGGGGCGTTGGAGATACGCAGTATTTT.

As DNA, the CDR3 is TGCGCCAGCAGCCAAGAAGTAGCTAGTGAGCAGTTCTTC. It specifies CASSQEVASEQFF. The V gene is TRBV4-3, the J gene TRBJ2-1; D is uncertain. V dropped 0 bases and J dropped 9 bases, with 9 bases sitting between them. Germline V lookup: CDR1 LGHNA, CDR2 YSLEER. The CDR3 is 13 amino acids.

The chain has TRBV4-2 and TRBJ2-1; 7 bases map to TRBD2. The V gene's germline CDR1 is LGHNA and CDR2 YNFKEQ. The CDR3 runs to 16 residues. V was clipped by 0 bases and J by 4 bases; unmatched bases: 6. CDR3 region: CASSQEAGPSYNEQFF. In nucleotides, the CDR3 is TGTGCCAGCAGCCAAGAAGCGGGACCGAGTTACAATGAGCAGTTCTTC.

CDR3 sequence: CASSLTGQGGGYTF. In nucleotides, the CDR3 is TGTGCCAGCAGTTTAACGGGACAGGGAGGCGGCTACACCTTC. The chain recombines TRBV27 with TRBJ1-2; 9 bases are a match to TRBD1. The germline CDR1 and CDR2 sequences are MNHEY and SMNVEV (reference sequence). Unmatched junction bases numbered 6, after V lost 2 bases and J lost 8 bases. CDR3 length: 14 amino acids.

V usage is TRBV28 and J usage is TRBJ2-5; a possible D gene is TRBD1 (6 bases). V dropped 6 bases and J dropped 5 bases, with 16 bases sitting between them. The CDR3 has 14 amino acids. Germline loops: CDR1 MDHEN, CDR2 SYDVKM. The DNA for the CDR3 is TGTGCCAGCAGAGAGACAGGATCATGGGAGACCCAGTACTTC. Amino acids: CASRETGSWETQYF. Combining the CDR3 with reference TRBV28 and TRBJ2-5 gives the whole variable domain DVKVTQSSRYLVKRTGEKVFLECVQDMDHENMFWYRQDPGLGLRLIYFSYDVKMKEKGDIPEGYSVSREKKERFSLILESASTNQTSMYLCASRETGSWETQYFGPGTRLLVL.